This TCR beta chain was sequenced during a study of T cell changes during pregnancy in multiple sclerosis. The table came from immunoSEQ multiplex PCR; TCRdb's copy has only in-frame clones and leaves some out. The sample records about 80,000 clones, about 90% being singletons. This CDR3 has 15 residues. Per germline, CDR1 LNHNV and CDR2 YYDKDF (reference sequence). Trimming pared 3 bases from V and 7 bases from J, leaving 18 bases between. This chain uses TRBV15 with TRBJ2-5; a weak D match, TRBD2 (5 bases). The sequence derives from a female donor with multiple sclerosis, enrolled in a pregnancy study. The specimen comprised peripheral blood, sampled before pregnancy. This CDR3 is CATSSRAVSPGTQYF. The CDR3 region has the DNA TGTGCCACCAGCAGTAGAGCGGTGTCTCCGGGGACCCAGTACTTC.